This TCR beta chain was recorded in a study of T-cell memory formation after mild COVID-19. Trimming stripped 4 bases from V and 2 bases from J, with 8 bases between. CDR3 length: 13 residues. In germline, CDR1 is SGHTA, CDR2 FQGNSA. TCR alpha and TCR beta cDNA libraries with sample barcodes and UMIs came from 5'RACE using constant-segment primers. TCRdb called the 5' RACE reads again in MiXCR, with one record for every CDR3 protein. The repertoire has 200,000 to 300,000 distinct CDR3 sequences, 16% of them found once; the top ten carry 20% to 25%. This clonotype appeared many times. The receptor was isolated from a man younger than 30 who had mild COVID-19 (a few samples of this study predate the infection). Cell type and time point are not known. The sample consisted of PBMCs or a T cell subset sorted from them (not recorded which). The chain recombines TRBV7-2 with TRBJ2-5, with D perhaps TRBD2 (6 bases). The CDR3 nucleotides read TGTGCCAGCAGCTGGCTAGCGCAAGAGACCCAGTACTTC. It yields the protein CASSWLAQETQYF.